This note documents a single TCR beta chain sequence. This receptor's antigen is unknown. No base quality information exists; no much larger clone differs at one position. The sample is drawn from a study of control samples from healthy donors and cancer patients (TCRdb year 2020). Library prep was done by the immunoSEQ multiplex PCR assay. TCRdb's version of the immuneACCESS table is confined to in-frame rearrangements and falls short of the full clone set. An unresolved V gene accounts for under half of the shortfall where checked; the remainder is of unknown origin. Recorded for this sample are almost 40,000 clones; 80% to 90% of them occurred a single time. Clones ranked in the top ten supply around a fifth of the sample. CDR1 KGHSH and CDR2 LQKENI were looked up in the germline V gene. Relative to germline, V is 0 bases shorter and J is 1 base shorter, with 10 bases between their ends. Taken from cysteine to phenylalanine, the CDR3 has 16 residues. Just CDR3 DNA is preserved here, 48 bases in frame from base 1.

This TCR derives from a woman aged 60-70 years with lung cancer. The material sequenced was PBMCs. Recombination linked TRBV18 to TRBJ2-1; perhaps TRBD1 is the D gene, with 5 bases matching. In nucleotide form, the sequence is TGTGCCAGCTCACCACCCCCCCAGGGATCCTACAATGAGCAGTTCTTC. Translated, it reads CASSPPPQGSYNEQFF.